This T cell receptor beta chain was profiled in a study of blood T cell repertoires in COVID-19 (dated by TCRdb to the early 2020s). Background for the entire study: Collaborator samples came from the United States, Italy and Spain and covered acute and convalescent phases of COVID-19. The repertoires were released in a freely available public database intended as a resource for research on the immune response to SARS-CoV-2. A de-identified subject ID, COVID-19 status, age in years and sex were almost always included in the sample metadata. Samples came from the ongoing ImmuneRACE study (first 160 participants) plus 1,254 subjects from 6 global collaborators. The prospective study material was composed of cDNA or gDNA derived from T cells, B-cell-depleted T cells, or PBMCs. The dataset comprised deeply sampled blood TCRbeta repertoires from subjects exposed to, actively infected with, or recovered from COVID-19. Where available, HLA class I and class II types were obtained from metadata supplied by the sample provider rather than from assay-based typing.

Points on this clone: What this receptor recognizes is not known. No base-level quality is on record; no much larger clone is a single base apart.

Ends trimmed: V by 5 bases, J by 11 bases; bases unmatched to a gene: 6. Looking up the germline V gene yields CDR1 SGHRS and CDR2 YFSETQ. The CDR3, cysteine through phenylalanine, is 12 amino acids long. The kept DNA is CDR3 alone, 36 bases in frame from the first base. The collaborating institutions used their own protocols to collect whole blood in K2EDTA tubes. Collaborator samples were shipped for TCRbeta analysis as frozen whole blood, isolated PBMCs, or DNA extracted from either sample type. Paper-wide results and their limitations: The amount of clinical and demographic metadata varied by source and participant and was provided uncurated.

TCRbeta CDR3 regions were amplified from genomic DNA using the immunoSEQ Assay, a bias-controlled multiplex PCR. The source study handled its data this way. Within the assay, amplification of reference gene primers was used to estimate how many nucleated cells each sample contained. To quantify the absolute abundance of each unique TCRbeta CDR3 rearrangement, sequence reads were collapsed and filtered. For each sample, productive Simpson clonality was calculated as the square root of Simpson's diversity index over productive rearrangements. This immuneACCESS table, as held by TCRdb, lists in-frame sequences with V and J called but not all clones. Of the missing ones, under half trace to an unresolved V gene in checked studies; the others have no known cause. The DNA was the basis for D and trimming; V, J and clone size are from that table. Recorded for this sample are around 76,000 clones; more than 65% of them occurred a single time. The ten largest make up 0.65% to 0.9% of the sample.

The receptor chain draws on TRBV5-1 and TRBJ1-3, with 8 bases in between that match TRBD1. Sequencing input: peripheral blood. This TCR came from a woman between 65 and 79 years old with acute or convalescent COVID-19. For the CDR3, the sequence is CASRSGGDAIYF. The bases are TGCGCCAGCAGATCAGGGGGCGACGCCATATATTTT.